Below are 21 T cell receptor beta chains sequenced from a single sample in a study of Graves' ophthalmopathy and Graves' hyperthyroidism. RNA served as the template for amplifying TCR beta CDR3 regions. Following a first-round RT-PCR that used HTBI primers, a second-round multiplex PCR was carried out. One entry per CDR3 protein, called by TCRdb with MiXCR from the multiplex PCR reads. Here the sample spans hundreds of thousands of distinct CDR3 sequences, approximately 39% being singletons. The sequenced sample consisted of peripheral blood. The source is an adult man with Graves' ophthalmopathy.

This chain joins TRBV9 and TRBJ1-2, with 7 bases lining up with TRBD1. The CDR3 totals 14 residues. The V gene end was trimmed by 4 bases and the J gene end by 2 bases; junction bases not matched to a gene: 5. Per germline, CDR1 SGDLS and CDR2 YYNGEE. The CDR3 reads CASSPRDRNYGYTF. CDR3 bases: TGTGCCAGCAGCCCCCGGGACAGAAACTATGGCTACACCTTC.

Ten or more counts support this clonotype. This rearrangement joins TRBV10-3 to TRBJ1-1; no definite D call. This CDR3 has 13 residues. V shed 10 bases and J shed 1 base, with 13 bases lying between them. CDR1 is ENHRY and CDR2 is SYGVKD in the germline V gene. The CDR3 reads CATGPGENTEAFF. The CDR3 coding sequence is TGTGCCACTGGCCCGGGCGAGAACACTGAAGCTTTCTTT.

This clonotype was counted at least ten times. This chain connects TRBV9 to TRBJ1-1, with a possible D match to TRBD1 (6 bases). Germline V CDR1 and CDR2: SGDLS, YYNGEE. Trimming removed 3 bases at V and 8 bases at J, with 11 bases between. The CDR3 length is 12 residues. The CDR3 loop reads CASSGLGTEAFF. The CDR3 DNA reads TGTGCCAGCAGCGGGCTGGGGACAGAAGCTTTCTTT.

This clonotype was observed a handful of times. The rearrangement joins TRBV29-1 to TRBJ1-2, with 7 bases fitting TRBD1. CDR3 length: 13 amino acids. Germline CDR1 and CDR2: SQVTM and ANQGSEA. With V trimmed by 8 bases and J by 6 bases, 12 bases remained unmatched. CDR3 nucleotides: TGCAGCTTGGCCGGGACAGTTGTAGATGGCTACACCTTC. It codes for CSLAGTVVDGYTF.

Concerning this clonotype: Likely a read error: the CDR3 ends without its conserved phenylalanine or tryptophan. The DNA is omitted, as the CDR3 cannot be located on it reliably, and the CDR3 follows TCRdb's listing. The chain combines TRBV5-1 with TRBJ1-1; whether TRBD1, the table's D call, matches the DNA was not checked. Germline V gives CDR1 SGHRS, CDR2 YFSETQ. From its first to its last residue, the CDR3 has 13 amino acids. Here the CDR3 reads CASSLVADGGANY.

A few counts support this clonotype. The chain uses TRBV4-1 and TRBJ1-5; 7 bases align to TRBD1. The CDR3 runs 17 residues. Per the germline V gene, CDR1 is MGHRA and CDR2 is YSYEKL. Trimming removed 1 base from V and 0 bases from J; junction bases left unmatched: 6. This CDR3 reads CASSQVDRRYSNQPQHF. The CDR3 nucleotides read TGCGCCAGCAGCCAAGTGGACAGGCGCTATAGCAATCAGCCCCAGCATTTT.

As for this clonotype: This may arise from a read error, as a much more abundant clone is one base away. The chain carries TRBV5-1 and TRBJ1-1; no clear D. The length of the CDR3 is 13 residues. CDR1 SGHRS and CDR2 YFSETQ come from the germline V gene. Here the CDR3 reads CASSLSWNTGAFF. CDR3 in DNA: TGCGCCAGCAGCTTGAGTTGGAACACTGGAGCTTTCTTT.

V usage is TRBV25-1 and J usage is TRBJ1-4; TRBD1 matches 8 bases. From germline, CDR1 is MGHDK and CDR2 SYGVNS. Trimming removed 3 bases from V and 15 bases from J; junction bases left unmatched: 9. The CDR3 runs to 13 residues. The CDR3 coding sequence is TGTGCCAGCAGTGATTTACCGGGACAGGCCTTGTTTTTT. It codes for CASSDLPGQALFF.

This clonotype was seen repeatedly, ten times or more. This chain joins TRBV12-3 or TRBV12-4 and TRBJ1-2, with no clear D. The CDR3 contains 14 residues. Trimming left V 5 bases short and J 8 bases short, with 18 bases between. CDR3 bases: TGTGCCAGCAGTGCCTCGCATCGGGTGATAGGCTACACCTTC. It specifies CASSASHRVIGYTF.

This clonotype was found once. The chain has TRBV24-1 and TRBJ1-4, with D uncertain. Germline V gene data show CDR1 as KGHDR and CDR2 as SFDVKD. The CDR3 is made up of 13 amino acids. V gave up 5 bases and J gave up 8 bases, with 11 bases separating them. For the CDR3, the DNA is TGTGCCACCAGTGTTTTCACCGGAGAAAAACTGTTTTTT. It is translated as CATSVFTGEKLFF.

The chain links TRBV29-1 to TRBJ2-2, with D unresolved. The germline CDR1 and CDR2 sequences are SQVTM and ANQGSEA. The V and J ends lost 7 bases and 8 bases respectively, with 8 bases between them. The CDR3 totals 10 residues. CDR3 nucleotides: TGCAGCGCCGACTTGGGGGAGCTGTTTTTT. Translating it yields CSADLGELFF.

DNA for the CDR3: TGTGCCAGCAATGCTTTAGCGGGAGGGCCTTACGAGCAGTACTTC. Translating gives CASNALAGGPYEQYF. The rearrangement uses TRBV2 and TRBJ2-7, with 11 bases lining up with TRBD2. The CDR3 has 15 amino acids. Trimming took 7 bases from V and 4 from J; bases not matched to a gene: 9. Germline V gives CDR1 SNHLY, CDR2 FYNNEI.

The chain has TRBV7-9 and TRBJ2-2, with a tentative D call TRBD2 (7 bases). V shed 8 bases and J shed 4 bases, with 17 bases lying between them. This CDR3 spans 15 amino acids. From germline, CDR1 is SEHNR and CDR2 FQNEAQ (reference sequence). The chain's CDR3 is CASAGGGLITGELFF. The DNA of the CDR3 is TGTGCCAGCGCTGGGGGGGGCCTGATCACCGGGGAGCTGTTTTTT. Full variable domain (missing parts from reference TRBV7-9 and TRBJ2-2): DTGVSQNPRHKITKRGQNVTFRCDPISEHNRLYWYRQTLGQGPEFLTYFQNEAQLEKSRLLSDRFSAERPKGSFSTLEIQRTEQGDSAMYLCASAGGGLITGELFFGEGSRLTVL.

The chain couples TRBV5-1 to TRBJ2-2, with 10 bases identical to TRBD1. CDR1 and CDR2 (germline): SGHRS, YFSETQ. The trim removed 4 bases at V and 4 bases at J, leaving 7 bases unmatched. This CDR3 spans 16 amino acids. CDR3 DNA sequence: TGCGCCAGCAGCCCATGGGACAGGGGCGGCACCGGGGAGCTGTTTTTT. This codes for CASSPWDRGGTGELFF.

The chain recombines TRBV29-1 with TRBJ2-7; possibly TRBD2 for D (6 bases). The germline V and J ends were trimmed by 6 bases and 2 bases, with 14 bases remaining between them. Germline loops: CDR1 SQVTM, CDR2 ANQGSEA. CDR3 length equals 13 residues. The CDR3 region is CSVTDGSPYEQYF. CDR3 bases: TGCAGCGTCACAGACGGGAGCCCCTACGAGCAGTACTTC.

The rearrangement joins TRBV6-5 to TRBJ1-2, with 7 bases that match TRBD1. V trimming: 6 bases; J trimming: 8 bases; junction bases outside the gene matches: 12. Germline V lookup: CDR1 MNHEY, CDR2 SVGAGI. The CDR3 spans 14 residues. Here the CDR3 reads CASSRDSTGTGYTF. DNA of the CDR3: TGTGCCAGCAGCCGAGACTCGACAGGGACAGGCTACACCTTC.

The table lists this clonotype with many counts. The chain employs TRBV29-1 and TRBJ1-2; D ambiguous. CDR1 and CDR2 from the germline V gene are SQVTM and ANQGSEA. With 4 bases removed from V and 1 base from J, the gap between germline ends came to 7 bases. This CDR3 comprises 12 residues. The CDR3 here is CSVGQSNYGYTF. Here the CDR3 DNA reads TGCAGCGTTGGACAAAGTAACTATGGCTACACCTTC.

The CDR3 coding sequence is TGCAGCGTTGCGAGGAACACGCAAGAGACCCAGTACTTC. Amino acid sequence: CSVARNTQETQYF. This sequence joins TRBV29-1 and TRBJ2-5, with unresolved D. CDR1 is SQVTM, CDR2 ANQGSEA, per germline. There are 13 residues in the CDR3. The V gene lost 4 bases and the J gene lost 2 bases, with 11 bases spanning the gap.

With respect to this clonotype: A read error is possible here, since a much larger clone lies one base away. The genes are TRBV7-8 and TRBJ1-6; a weak D match, TRBD1 (5 bases). This CDR3 spans 16 amino acids. Germline V CDR1 and CDR2: SGHVS, FQNEAQ. Trimming stripped 5 bases from V and 9 bases from J, with 20 bases between. The CDR3 DNA is TGTGCCAGCAGCCGCCAAACGGGGGGACGTAGTTCACCCCTCCACTTT. Translation gives CASSRQTGGRSSPLHF.

On this clonotype: The junction departs from germline at one end; a sequencing error may be responsible. The V gene is TRBV6-6, the J gene TRBJ1-4, with D unresolved. Germline V gene lookup returns CDR1 MNHNY and CDR2 SVGAGI (reference sequence). The CDR3 loop spans 15 amino acids. Here the CDR3 reads CVSSYLSATNEKLFF. For the CDR3, the DNA is TGTGTCAGCAGTTATCTCAGCGCAACTAATGAAAAACTGTTTTTT.

This clonotype was observed a handful of times. A clone one base away is much larger, so this may be a read error. V and J are TRBV6-6 and TRBJ1-1, with D possibly matching TRBD1 (6 bases). V lost 6 bases, J lost 3 bases, and 11 bases lay in between. Germline-derived CDR1 and CDR2 are MNHNY and SVGAGI (reference sequence). There are 13 residues in the CDR3. CDR3 sequence: CASRVGQYTEAFF. The CDR3 bases are TGTGCCAGCAGAGTCGGACAGTACACTGAAGCTTTCTTT.